This TCR beta chain was sequenced for a study of early T cells in non-severe SARS-CoV-2 infection. Study-level information: The study sequenced bulk RNA from unsorted whole blood, with chains unpaired.

Broader study findings: Reliance on VDJdb matching favored anti-spike CD8 responses; private and CD4 specificities were missed.

cDNA molecules, individually, were tagged with unique molecular identifiers. TCRdb re-analysed the 5' RACE reads in MiXCR, keeping a single row per CDR3 protein. The sample lists tens of thousands of distinct CDR3 sequences; around 12% were seen once. This clonotype appeared many times. No antigen is known for it. Germline CDR1 and CDR2: GTSNPN and SVGIG (reference sequence). CDR3 length: 11 amino acids. V was pared by 3 bases and J by 5 bases, with 7 bases between. V is TRBV30 and J is TRBJ1-1; no firm D call. The specimen comprised whole blood, sampled at baseline. The origin of this receptor is an adult who was a healthcare worker with PCR-confirmed SARS-CoV-2 infection or an uninfected control (not recorded which). The CDR3 region has the DNA TGTGCCTGGAGCCTTTTGACTGAAGCTTTCTTT. As protein: CAWSLLTEAFF.